This T cell receptor beta chain was sequenced during a study of blood T cell repertoires in COVID-19. Study overall: Samples came from the United States, Italy and Spain, spanning acute and convalescent COVID-19. Sources were T cells, B-cell-depleted T cells, or PBMCs; the material itself was cDNA or gDNA.

The junction had 6 bases not matched to a gene; V was cut back by 1 base and J by 4 bases. The germline CDR1 and CDR2 sequences are SGHTA and FQGNSA. This CDR3 has 17 amino acids. Profiled with immunoSEQ multiplex PCR; TCRdb holds only in-frame clones, not every one. The data hold roughly 130,000 clones, with around four fifths observed a single time. The TCR sequence derives from a middle-aged man with active or convalescent COVID-19. V usage is TRBV7-2 and J usage is TRBJ2-1; 11 bases are a match to TRBD2. Sequencing was carried out using peripheral blood. The CDR3 DNA reads TGTGCCAGCAGCTTAGGGTTAGCGGGGGGGCTGTACAATGAGCAGTTCTTC. Its protein product is CASSLGLAGGLYNEQFF.